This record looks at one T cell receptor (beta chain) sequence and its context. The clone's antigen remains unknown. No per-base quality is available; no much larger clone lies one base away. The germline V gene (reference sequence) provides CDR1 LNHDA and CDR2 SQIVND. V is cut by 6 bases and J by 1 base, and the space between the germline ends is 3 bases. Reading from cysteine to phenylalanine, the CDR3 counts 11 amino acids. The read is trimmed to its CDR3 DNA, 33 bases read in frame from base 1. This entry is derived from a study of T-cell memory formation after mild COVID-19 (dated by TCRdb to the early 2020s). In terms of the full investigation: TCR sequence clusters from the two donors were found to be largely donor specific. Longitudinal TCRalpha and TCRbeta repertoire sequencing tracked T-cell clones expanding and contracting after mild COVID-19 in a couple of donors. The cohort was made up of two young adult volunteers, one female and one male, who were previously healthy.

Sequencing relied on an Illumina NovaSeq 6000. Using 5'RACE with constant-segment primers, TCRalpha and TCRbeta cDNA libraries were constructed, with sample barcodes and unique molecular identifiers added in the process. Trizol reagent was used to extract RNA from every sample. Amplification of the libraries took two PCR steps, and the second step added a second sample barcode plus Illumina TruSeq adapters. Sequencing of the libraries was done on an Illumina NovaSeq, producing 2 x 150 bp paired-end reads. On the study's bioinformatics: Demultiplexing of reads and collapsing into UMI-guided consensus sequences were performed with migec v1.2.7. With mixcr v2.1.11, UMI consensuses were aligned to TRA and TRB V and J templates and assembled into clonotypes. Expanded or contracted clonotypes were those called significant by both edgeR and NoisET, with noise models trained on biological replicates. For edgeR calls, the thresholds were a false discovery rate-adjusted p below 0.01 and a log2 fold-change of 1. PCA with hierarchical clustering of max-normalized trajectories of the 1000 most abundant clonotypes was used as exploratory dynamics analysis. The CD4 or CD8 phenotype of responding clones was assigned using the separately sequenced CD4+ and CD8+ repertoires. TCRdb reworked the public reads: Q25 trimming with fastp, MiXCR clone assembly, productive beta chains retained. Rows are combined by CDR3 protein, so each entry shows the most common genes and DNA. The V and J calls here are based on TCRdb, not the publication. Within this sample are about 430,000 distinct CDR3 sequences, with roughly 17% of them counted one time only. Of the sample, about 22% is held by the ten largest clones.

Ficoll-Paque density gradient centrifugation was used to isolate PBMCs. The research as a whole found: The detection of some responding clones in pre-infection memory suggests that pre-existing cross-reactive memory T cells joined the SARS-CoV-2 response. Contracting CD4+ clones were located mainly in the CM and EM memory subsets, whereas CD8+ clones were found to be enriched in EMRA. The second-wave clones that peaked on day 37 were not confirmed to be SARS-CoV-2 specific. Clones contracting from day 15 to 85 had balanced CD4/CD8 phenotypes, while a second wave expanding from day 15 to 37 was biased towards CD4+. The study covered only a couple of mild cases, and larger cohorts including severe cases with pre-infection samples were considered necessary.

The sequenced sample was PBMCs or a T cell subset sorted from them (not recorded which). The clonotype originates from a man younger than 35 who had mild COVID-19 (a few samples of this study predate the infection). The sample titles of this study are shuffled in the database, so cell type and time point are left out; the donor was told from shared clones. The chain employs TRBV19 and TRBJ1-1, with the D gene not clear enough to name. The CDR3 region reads CASRKNTEAFF. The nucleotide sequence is TGTGCCAGTAGGAAGAACACTGAAGCTTTCTTT.